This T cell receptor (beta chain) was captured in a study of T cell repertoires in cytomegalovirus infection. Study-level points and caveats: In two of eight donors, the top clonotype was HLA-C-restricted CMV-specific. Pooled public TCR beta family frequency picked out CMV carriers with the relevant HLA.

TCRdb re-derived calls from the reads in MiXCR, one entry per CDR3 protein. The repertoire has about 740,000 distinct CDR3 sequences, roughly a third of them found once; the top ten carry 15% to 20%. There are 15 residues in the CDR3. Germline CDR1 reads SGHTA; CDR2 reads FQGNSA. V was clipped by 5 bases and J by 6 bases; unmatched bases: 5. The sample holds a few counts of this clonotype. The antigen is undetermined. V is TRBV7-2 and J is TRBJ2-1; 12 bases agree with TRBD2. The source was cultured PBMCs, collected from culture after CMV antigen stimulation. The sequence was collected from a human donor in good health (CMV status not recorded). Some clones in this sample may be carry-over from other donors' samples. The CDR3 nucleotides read TGTGCCAGCAGCAGGACTAGCGGGACGCGCAATGAGCAGTTCTTC. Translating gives CASSRTSGTRNEQFF. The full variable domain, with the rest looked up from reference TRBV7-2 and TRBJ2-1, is GAGVSQSPSNKVTEKGKDVELRCDPISGHTALYWYRQSLGQGLEFLIYFQGNSAPDKSGLPSDRFSAERTGGSVSTLTIQRTQQEDSAVYLCASSRTSGTRNEQFFGPGTRLTVL.